This entry describes one T cell receptor beta chain. As yet, its antigen is unknown. The data were taken from a study of CD8+CD57+ T cells in acquired aplastic anemia. Sequencing was done on patients that had shown CD8+CD57+ cell expansion by flow cytometry. Study-wide results and caveats: It was found that some 31 CD8+ CDR3 sequences were shared between patients and controls.

V was trimmed by 3 bases and J by 4 bases, leaving 4 bases between them. CDR1 is LNHDA, CDR2 SQIVND, per germline (reference sequence). The CDR3 extends over 11 amino acids. It was genomic DNA that served as the template for profiling TCR beta VDJ and CDR3. Each CDR3 protein gets one entry after TCRdb re-called the reads with MiXCR. The table shows about 160,000 distinct CDR3 sequences, with about 50% occurring only once. Input material: sorted CD4+, CD8+, or CD8+CD57+ T cells (not recorded which) from PBMCs. The chain uses TRBV19 and TRBJ2-7; D call uncertain. This receptor was taken from a human donor with aplastic anemia. As DNA, the CDR3 is TGTGCCAGTAGTATGGGGTACGAGCAGTACTTC. Protein: CASSMGYEQYF.